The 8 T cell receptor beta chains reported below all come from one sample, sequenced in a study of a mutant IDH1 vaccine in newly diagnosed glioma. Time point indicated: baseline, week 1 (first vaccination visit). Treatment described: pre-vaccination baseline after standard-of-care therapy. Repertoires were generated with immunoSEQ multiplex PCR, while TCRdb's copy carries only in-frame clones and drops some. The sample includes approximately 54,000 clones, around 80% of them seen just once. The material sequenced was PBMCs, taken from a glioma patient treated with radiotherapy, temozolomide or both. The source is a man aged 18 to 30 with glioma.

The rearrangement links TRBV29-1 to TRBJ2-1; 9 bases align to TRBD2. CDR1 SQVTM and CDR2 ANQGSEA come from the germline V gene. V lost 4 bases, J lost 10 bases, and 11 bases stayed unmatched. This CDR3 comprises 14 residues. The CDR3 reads CSVGGGGPIKEQFF. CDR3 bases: TGCAGCGTTGGCGGGGGGGGGCCTATCAAGGAGCAGTTCTTC.

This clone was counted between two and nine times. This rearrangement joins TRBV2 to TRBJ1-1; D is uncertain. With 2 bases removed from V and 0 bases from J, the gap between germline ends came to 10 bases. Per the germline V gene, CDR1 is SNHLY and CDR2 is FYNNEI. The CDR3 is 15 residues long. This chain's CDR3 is CASSERPLMNTEAFF. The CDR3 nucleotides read TGTGCCAGCAGTGAAAGACCGTTGATGAACACTGAAGCTTTCTTT.

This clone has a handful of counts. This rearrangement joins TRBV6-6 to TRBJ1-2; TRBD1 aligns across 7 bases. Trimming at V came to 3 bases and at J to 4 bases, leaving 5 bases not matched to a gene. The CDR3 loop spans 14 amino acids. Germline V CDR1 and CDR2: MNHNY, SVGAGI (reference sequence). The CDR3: CASSYGTVGYGYTF. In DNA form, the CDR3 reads TGTGCCAGCAGTTATGGGACAGTTGGCTATGGCTACACCTTC.

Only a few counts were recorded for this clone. The chain's CDR3 is CASSRGALNTEAFF. The CDR3 DNA follows: TGTGCCAGTAGTCGGGGGGCGCTGAACACTGAAGCTTTCTTT. This chain joins TRBV19 and TRBJ1-1, with D possibly matching TRBD1 (6 bases). The CDR3 extends over 14 amino acids. Trimming left V 5 bases short and J 0 bases short, with 10 bases between. CDR1 LNHDA and CDR2 SQIVND come from the germline V gene (reference sequence).

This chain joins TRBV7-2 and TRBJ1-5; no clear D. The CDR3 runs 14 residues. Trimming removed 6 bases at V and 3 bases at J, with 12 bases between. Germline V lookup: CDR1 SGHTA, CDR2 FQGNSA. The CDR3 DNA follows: TGTGCCAGCAGTAGGTCGGGCATCAATCAGCCCCAGCATTTT. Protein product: CASSRSGINQPQHF.

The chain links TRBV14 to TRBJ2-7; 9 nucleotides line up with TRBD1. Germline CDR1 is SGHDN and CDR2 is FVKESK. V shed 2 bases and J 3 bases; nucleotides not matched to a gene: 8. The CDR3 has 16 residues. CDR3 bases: TGTGCCAGCAGCCAACACCCCGGGACAGGGAGCTACGAGCAGTACTTC. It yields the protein CASSQHPGTGSYEQYF.

The CDR3 loop is CASTLRGWRDTEAFF. The DNA for the CDR3 is TGTGCCAGCACCCTAAGGGGTTGGAGAGACACTGAAGCTTTCTTT. This sequence joins TRBV6-6 and TRBJ1-1, with a possible D match to TRBD1 (5 bases). Germline CDR1 MNHNY, CDR2 SVGAGI (reference sequence). V gave up 7 bases and J gave up 3 bases, with 18 bases separating them. There are 15 residues in the CDR3.

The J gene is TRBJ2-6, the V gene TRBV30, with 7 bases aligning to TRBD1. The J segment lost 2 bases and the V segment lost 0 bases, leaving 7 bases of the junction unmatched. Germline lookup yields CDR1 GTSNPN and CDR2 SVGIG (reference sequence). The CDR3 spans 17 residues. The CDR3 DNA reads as TGTGCCTGGAGTGTAAAACAGGGGAGAGCTGGGGCCAACGTCCTGACTTTC. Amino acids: CAWSVKQGRAGANVLTF. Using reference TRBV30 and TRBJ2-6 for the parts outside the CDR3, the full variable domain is SQTIHQWPATLVQPVGSPLSLECTVEGTSNPNLYWYRQAAGRGLQLLFYSVGIGQISSEVPQNLSASRPQDRQFILSSKKLLLSDSGFYLCAWSVKQGRAGANVLTFGAGSRLTVL.